This is a list of T cell receptor beta chains from one sample in a study of shared clonotypes between healthy human individuals. Sequencing was performed with immunoSEQ multiplex PCR; in TCRdb, only in-frame clones are kept and a portion is missing. The sample records just over 2,000,000 clones, roughly 94% being singletons. The sequenced sample was naive CD8+ T cells sorted from blood. The receptor source for this set is a man aged 18 to 30 in good health. The CDR3 runs from the conserved cysteine through the conserved F or W. A D gene is named only where the DNA matches it firmly. Size is stated for part of the rows, as once, few or many counts, or as a class when the clone is expanded.

v_call	d_call	clone_size	cdr3_length	j_call	cdr3_aa	cdr3_nt
TRBV14	-	-	15	TRBJ2-7	CASSQVAGSSYEQYF	TGTGCCAGCAGCCAAGTGGCGGGGAGCTCCTACGAGCAGTACTTC
TRBV11-2	-	-	14	TRBJ1-1	CASSLRTANTEAFF	TGTGCCAGCAGCTTAAGGACAGCTAACACTGAAGCTTTCTTT
TRBV6-5	-	-	15	TRBJ2-3	CASSMSGASTDTQYF	TGTGCCAGCAGTATGAGCGGAGCTAGCACAGATACGCAGTATTTT
TRBV5-1	-	-	13	TRBJ2-7	CASSVTGTNEQYF	TGCGCCAGCAGCGTAACAGGGACCAACGAGCAGTACTTC
TRBV6-1	-	-	15	TRBJ2-7	CASRQEGLGNYEQYF	TGTGCCAGCAGGCAGGAGGGGCTGGGGAATTACGAGCAGTACTTC
TRBV6-5	TRBD1	-	15	TRBJ2-7	CASSPGTEITYEQYF	TGTGCCAGCAGTCCCGGGACAGAGATAACCTACGAGCAGTACTTC
TRBV27	-	-	15	TRBJ2-7	CASSLSSDWSYEQYF	TGTGCCAGCAGTTTATCCAGCGATTGGAGTTACGAGCAGTACTTC
TRBV9	-	-	16	TRBJ2-7	CASSVGRTAFPYEQYF	TGTGCCAGCAGCGTAGGAAGGACAGCGTTTCCCTACGAGCAGTACTTC
TRBV5-4	TRBD1	-	15	TRBJ1-2	CASSQDREAYYGYTF	TGTGCCAGCAGCCAGGACAGGGAGGCTTACTATGGCTACACCTTC
TRBV19	TRBD1	few	15	TRBJ1-2	CASSTLGDRSGGYTF	TGTGCCAGTAGTACCCTCGGGGACAGATCCGGTGGCTACACCTTC
TRBV13	-	-	13	TRBJ1-4	CASSPGLREKLFF	TGTGCCAGCAGTCCAGGTTTACGGGAAAAACTGTTTTTT
TRBV7-9	TRBD2	few	19	TRBJ2-1	CASGGQGIPTSGGYNEQFF	TGTGCCAGCGGGGGACAGGGGATACCGACTAGCGGGGGCTACAATGAGCAGTTCTTC
TRBV4-3	TRBD2	-	20	TRBJ2-1	CASSQDGGLAGGEAYNEQFF	TGCGCCAGCAGCCAAGATGGCGGACTAGCGGGAGGGGAAGCTTACAATGAGCAGTTCTTC
TRBV4-2	-	-	14	TRBJ1-5	CASSQGGEDQPQHF	TGTGCCAGCAGCCAAGGGGGCGAGGACCAGCCCCAGCATTTT
TRBV7-6	-	-	17	TRBJ1-1	CASSLFAGGEVRTEAFF	TGTGCCAGCAGCTTATTCGCAGGAGGGGAGGTACGGACTGAAGCTTTCTTT
TRBV4-2	TRBD1	-	15	TRBJ2-7	CASSQEGQGAYEQYF	TGTGCCAGCAGCCAAGAGGGACAGGGGGCTTACGAGCAGTACTTC
TRBV6-1	-	once	15	TRBJ1-2	CASSGWDGTNYGYTF	TGTGCCAGCAGTGGTTGGGACGGAACTAACTATGGCTACACCTTC